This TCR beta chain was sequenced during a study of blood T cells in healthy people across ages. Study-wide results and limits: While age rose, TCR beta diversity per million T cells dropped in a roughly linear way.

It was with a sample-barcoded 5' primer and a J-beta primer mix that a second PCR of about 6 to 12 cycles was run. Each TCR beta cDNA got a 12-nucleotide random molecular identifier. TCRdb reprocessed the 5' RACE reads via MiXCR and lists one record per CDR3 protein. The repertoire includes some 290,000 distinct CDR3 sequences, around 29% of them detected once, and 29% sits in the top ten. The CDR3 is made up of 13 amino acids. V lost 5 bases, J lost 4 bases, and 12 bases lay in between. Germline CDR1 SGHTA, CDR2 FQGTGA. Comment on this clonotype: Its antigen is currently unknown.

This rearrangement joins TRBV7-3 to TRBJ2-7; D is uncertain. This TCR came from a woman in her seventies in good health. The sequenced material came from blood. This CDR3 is CASSPKGSYEQYF. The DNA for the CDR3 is TGTGCCAGCAGCCCAAAGGGCAGTTACGAGCAGTACTTC. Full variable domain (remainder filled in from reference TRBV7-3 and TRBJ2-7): GAGVSQTPSNKVTEKGKYVELRCDPISGHTALYWYRQSLGQGPEFLIYFQGTGAADDSGLPNDRFFAVRPEGSVSTLKIQRTERGDSAVYLCASSPKGSYEQYFGPGTRLTVT.